This TCR beta chain was recovered during a study of technical replicates of blood from a few donors. Assay used: immunoSEQ multiplex PCR; TCRdb lists only in-frame clones, some missing. In the table there are 87,000 or so clones, 92% of which are singletons. V gave up 0 bases and J gave up 1 base, with 5 bases separating them. CDR1 SGHNT and CDR2 YYREEE come from the germline V gene (reference sequence). The CDR3 length is 13 residues. The receptor's source is a human donor in good health. The rearrangement uses TRBV5-4 and TRBJ2-7; D gene unclear. Sequenced: T cells isolated from PBMCs. The CDR3 sequence is CASSLASSYEQYF. In DNA form, the CDR3 reads TGTGCCAGCAGCTTGGCATCATCCTACGAGCAGTACTTC.